These 27 T cell receptor beta chains originate from one sample sequenced in a study of shared clonotypes between healthy human individuals. The method was immunoSEQ multiplex PCR; TCRdb's version includes in-frame clones alone and lacks a portion of them. Altogether some 470,000 clones are present, around 78% being singletons, with the ten largest covering 13%. The source material was PBMCs. These receptors all come from a woman in her forties in good health. Some clones in this sample may be carry-over from other donors' samples.

The chain couples TRBV7-2 to TRBJ1-5; no reliable D call. Between the trimmed V and J ends, which lost 1 base and 5 bases, there was a span of 9 bases. The germline V gene encodes CDR1 SGHTA and CDR2 FQGNSA. The CDR3 runs to 14 residues. The CDR3 DNA sequence: TGTGCCAGCAGCTTAGGGTCAGGTTATCAGCCCCAGCATTTT. Its protein is CASSLGSGYQPQHF.

The chain carries TRBV4-2 and TRBJ2-1, with D tentatively TRBD2 (6 bases). Germline V gene lookup returns CDR1 LGHNA and CDR2 YNFKEQ. V lost 0 bases and J lost 4, with 13 bases in between. CDR3 length: 16 residues. The CDR3 loop reads CASSQDASGWYNEQFF. The CDR3 DNA reads as TGTGCCAGCAGCCAAGATGCGAGCGGGTGGTACAATGAGCAGTTCTTC.

The table lists this clone with a few counts. V gene TRBV2 combines with J gene TRBJ1-5, with 9 bases fitting TRBD1. The ends lost 6 bases at V and 5 bases at J; junction bases unmatched: 8. CDR3 length equals 15 residues. Germline CDR1 SNHLY, CDR2 FYNNEI. CDR3 DNA: TGTGCCAGCAGCAAACAGGGGGCGTTCGATCAGCCCCAGCATTTT. This sequence encodes CASSKQGAFDQPQHF.

This clone occurred a few times. V usage is TRBV28 and J usage is TRBJ2-1; a possible D gene is TRBD2 (5 bases). This CDR3 region has 16 residues. Between the trimmed V and J ends, which lost 5 bases and 9 bases, there was a span of 23 bases. Germline V lookup: CDR1 MDHEN, CDR2 SYDVKM. CDR3: CASSPLVAPRGREQFF. The CDR3 nucleotides read TGTGCCAGCAGTCCTCTTGTAGCGCCCCGAGGGCGTGAGCAGTTCTTC.

The rearrangement joins TRBV4-2 to TRBJ2-7; a possible D gene is TRBD2 (6 bases). The V gene lost 4 bases and the J gene lost 2 bases, with 12 bases spanning the gap. The CDR3 totals 14 residues. Germline loops: CDR1 LGHNA, CDR2 YNFKEQ. CDR3 sequence reads: CASSPLASPYEQYF. The CDR3 nucleotides are TGTGCCAGCAGCCCCCTAGCGAGTCCCTACGAGCAGTACTTC.

The chain uses TRBV18 and TRBJ1-2, with 7 bases that match TRBD1. Unmatched junction bases numbered 5, after V lost 2 bases and J lost 5 bases. The CDR3 length is 14 residues. The germline V gene encodes CDR1 KGHSH and CDR2 LQKENI. CDR3 sequence: CASSPAGTEYGYTF. For the CDR3, the DNA is TGTGCCAGCTCACCAGCCGGGACAGAGTATGGCTACACCTTC. The variable domain in full, completed from reference TRBV18 and TRBJ1-2, reads NAGVMQNPRHLVRRRGQEARLRCSPMKGHSHVYWYRQLPEEGLKFMVYLQKENIIDESGMPKERFSAEFPKEGPSILRIQQVVRGDSAAYFCASSPAGTEYGYTFGSGTRLTVV.

V gene TRBV5-4 combines with J gene TRBJ2-3; TRBD2 matches at 7 bases. The CDR3 covers 16 residues. From germline, CDR1 is SGHNT and CDR2 YYREEE (reference sequence). Trimming took 6 bases from V and 5 from J; bases not matched to a gene: 15. CDR3 protein: CASTPRASGEVDTQYF. CDR3 sequence (DNA): TGTGCCAGCACCCCTCGGGCTAGCGGAGAGGTAGATACGCAGTATTTT.

In its sample, this clone was seen many times. The chain links TRBV11-2 to TRBJ2-3; D perhaps matches TRBD2 (5 bases). Trimming stripped 4 bases from V and 5 bases from J, with 10 bases between. Germline V gene sequence: CDR1 SGHAT, CDR2 FQNNGV. The CDR3 has 13 amino acids. CDR3 sequence: CASSSLSVDTQYF. The CDR3 DNA sequence: TGTGCCAGCAGCTCCCTTAGCGTAGATACGCAGTATTTT.

This rearrangement joins TRBV28 to TRBJ1-1; 7 bases are a match to TRBD1. The CDR3 runs 16 residues. Germline V gene data show CDR1 as MDHEN and CDR2 as SYDVKM. V was clipped by 9 bases and J by 3 bases; unmatched bases: 16. In nucleotides, the CDR3 is TGTGCCAGTCTTTCGGGAGGGGGCCCCCTAGACACTGAAGCTTTCTTT. Translation gives CASLSGGGPLDTEAFF.

Points on this clone: This may come from a read error, since a much larger clone is one base off. The rearrangement joins TRBV15 to TRBJ2-1, with D uncertain. V was trimmed by 5 bases and J by 5 bases, leaving 4 bases between them. This CDR3 comprises 11 residues. From germline, CDR1 is LNHNV and CDR2 YYDKDF (reference sequence). CDR3 bases: TGTGCCACCAGCCAAAACAATGAGCAGTTCTTC. Translating gives CATSQNNEQFF.

The gene calls are TRBV11-2 and TRBJ1-2; D call uncertain. V was cut by 1 base and J by 6 bases, with 12 bases left in between. This CDR3 comprises 14 residues. The V gene's germline CDR1 is SGHAT and CDR2 FQNNGV. The CDR3 spells CASSLVFGSHGYTF. In DNA, the CDR3 is TGTGCCAGCAGCTTAGTCTTCGGTTCCCATGGCTACACCTTC.

The chain couples TRBV9 to TRBJ2-7; 9 bases line up with TRBD2. Unmatched junction bases numbered 7, after V lost 6 bases and J lost 0 bases. Germline CDR1 and CDR2: SGDLS and YYNGEE. The CDR3 has 15 residues. CDR3 in DNA: TGTGCCAGCAACCGAGGGACTAGCCCCTCCTACGAGCAGTACTTC. It translates to CASNRGTSPSYEQYF.

Comments on this clone: The same CDR3 is also encoded by other DNA sequences in this sample. The genes are TRBV6-5 and TRBJ1-1, with TRBD1 matching over 7 bases. Trimming cost V 0 bases and J 4 bases; bases outside gene matches: 5. CDR3 length equals 15 residues. CDR1 and CDR2 from the germline V gene are MNHEY and SVGAGI. CDR3 amino acids: CASSYSGQGGTEAFF. The CDR3 DNA sequence: TGTGCCAGCAGTTACTCGGGCCAGGGGGGCACTGAAGCTTTCTTT.

J is TRBJ2-7 and V is TRBV2; tentative D call: TRBD1 (6 bases). The CDR3 is 16 residues long. Germline loops: CDR1 SNHLY, CDR2 FYNNEI. V was shortened by 2 bases and J by 3 bases, with 17 bases between the two germline ends. The CDR3: CASSEPGHRRYYEQYF. The CDR3 bases are TGTGCCAGCAGTGAACCGGGACATCGGAGGTACTACGAGCAGTACTTC.

The chain carries TRBV21-1 and TRBJ2-1; the table's D call, TRBD2, has no DNA check behind it. TRBV21-1 is recorded as a pseudogene. The CDR3 loop spans 16 amino acids. The CDR3 spells CASSKKSPGLYNEQFF. The DNA for the CDR3 is TGTGCCAGCAGCAAAAAGTCGCCAGGACTCTACAATGAGCAGTTCTTC.

This clone was counted a few times. The chain employs TRBV19 and TRBJ1-1, with 7 nucleotides matching TRBD1. V dropped 5 bases and J dropped 0; count of bases not matched to a gene: 6. This CDR3 is 15 amino acids long. CDR1 and CDR2 from the germline V gene are LNHDA and SQIVND (reference sequence). CDR3 DNA: TGTGCCAGTAGTCACGGACAGGCTGTGAACACTGAAGCTTTCTTT. Translation: CASSHGQAVNTEAFF.

In regard to this clone: A much larger clone lies one base from this, so it may be a read error. As DNA, the CDR3 is TGTGCCAGCAGCCCGCACGGGAGGAAGCTGGTCTTC. Its translation: CASSPHGRKLVF. The J gene is TRBJ2-1, the V gene TRBV11-1, with 7 bases identical to TRBD2. Germline CDR1 is SGHAT and CDR2 is FQDESV (reference sequence). The CDR3 contains 12 residues.

The chain uses TRBV5-4 and TRBJ2-4, with 8 bases lining up with TRBD2. Germline CDR1 SGHNT, CDR2 YYREEE (reference sequence). The CDR3 is 18 residues long. The ends lost 0 bases at V and 4 bases at J; junction bases unmatched: 12. The CDR3 sequence is CASSLAWGREGQKNIQYF. CDR3 DNA sequence: TGTGCCAGCAGCTTGGCCTGGGGACGGGAGGGGCAAAAAAACATTCAGTACTTC.

This clone has just a few counts. The CDR3 sequence is CASSLAEGSTEAFF. CDR3 nucleotides: TGCGCCAGCAGCTTGGCCGAGGGATCCACTGAAGCTTTCTTT. The V gene is TRBV5-1, the J gene TRBJ1-1; D remains ambiguous. The germline V gene encodes CDR1 SGHRS and CDR2 YFSETQ. The CDR3 extends over 14 amino acids. V gave up 0 bases and J gave up 4 bases, with 10 bases separating them.

The chain uses TRBV28 and TRBJ2-6; D remains unclear. V lost 3 bases and J 2 bases, leaving 2 bases between the germline ends. The CDR3 sequence is 13 residues long. The germline gives CDR1 MDHEN, CDR2 SYDVKM. The CDR3 DNA reads TGTGCCAGCAGTTTGGCTGGGGCCAACGTCCTGACTTTC. Protein product: CASSLAGANVLTF.

This chain connects TRBV11-2 to TRBJ1-1; D is possibly TRBD1 (6 bases). Germline CDR1 reads SGHAT; CDR2 reads FQNNGV. V lost 2 bases and J 8 bases, leaving 12 bases between the germline ends. The CDR3 contains 13 residues. CDR3 loop: CASSLRDKREAFF. Here the CDR3 DNA reads TGTGCCAGCAGCTTAAGGGACAAGAGGGAAGCTTTCTTT.

The chain's CDR3 is CATLKSGRSDTQYF. In nucleotides, the CDR3 is TGTGCCACCTTGAAAAGCGGGAGGTCAGATACGCAGTATTTT. The V and J genes are TRBV27 and TRBJ2-3; TRBD2 matches at 9 bases. V dropped 10 bases and J dropped 4; count of bases not matched to a gene: 9. This CDR3 spans 14 amino acids. CDR1 is MNHEY, CDR2 SMNVEV, per germline (reference sequence).

This sequence joins TRBV29-1 and TRBJ2-4; possibly TRBD1 or TRBD2 for D (5 bases each). Between the trimmed V and J ends, which lost 4 bases and 8 bases, there was a span of 15 bases. The CDR3 runs 13 residues. Germline V gives CDR1 SQVTM, CDR2 ANQGSEA. CDR3 in DNA: TGCAGCGTTGCCCTACAGGCCGGGGACATTCAGTACTTC. It codes for CSVALQAGDIQYF. Full variable domain (outside the CDR3, taken from reference TRBV29-1 and TRBJ2-4): SAVISQKPSRDICQRGTSLTIQCQVDSQVTMMFWYRQQPGQSLTLIATANQGSEATYESGFVIDKFPISRPNLTFSTLTVSNMSPEDSSIYLCSVALQAGDIQYFGAGTRLSVL.

This chain uses TRBV15 with TRBJ2-7; 9 nucleotides agree with TRBD1. Germline assignment: CDR1 LNHNV and CDR2 YYDKDF (reference sequence). J lost 0 bases, V lost 3 bases, and 6 bases had no gene match. The CDR3 runs 16 residues. The DNA for the CDR3 is TGTGCCACCAGCAGGACGGGACAGGGTAGCTCCTACGAGCAGTACTTC. Translation gives CATSRTGQGSSYEQYF.

The gene calls are TRBV6-6 and TRBJ2-5; TRBD1 aligns across 9 bases. The J call could be wrong; TRBJ2-7 is a better fit for the DNA end. The germline CDR1 and CDR2 sequences are MNHNY and SVGAGI (reference sequence). The CDR3 sequence is 16 residues long. CDR3 residues: CASSSSRDRATYEQYF. CDR3 coding DNA: TGTGCCAGCAGTTCATCCCGGGACAGGGCCACCTACGAGCAGTACTTC.

V gene TRBV10-3 combines with J gene TRBJ2-1; a weak D match, TRBD2 (6 bases). There are 16 residues in the CDR3. Deletions cut 4 bases from V and 6 bases from J, with 19 bases between. Germline V gives CDR1 ENHRY, CDR2 SYGVKD. As DNA, the CDR3 is TGTGCCATCAGTGCCAAGGAACTAGCCGAAGGCAATGAGCAGTTCTTC. Its translation is CAISAKELAEGNEQFF.

The J gene is TRBJ2-1, the V gene TRBV10-1; D remains unclear. The V end was cut by 1 base, the J end by 9 bases, with 4 bases between. CDR1 is WNHNN, CDR2 SYGVQD, per germline (reference sequence). This CDR3 has 11 amino acids. For the CDR3, the DNA is TGCGCCAGCAGTGAGTGGGGTGAGCAGTTCTTC. As protein: CASSEWGEQFF.